This TCR beta chain stems from a study of monozygotic twins with inflammatory bowel disease. Findings of the study overall: The co-twins with IBD showed lower TCRbeta diversity (inverse Simpson) than their healthy siblings.

The CDR3 consists of 14 residues. Germline V CDR1 and CDR2: SGHRS, YFSETQ. TCRdb reprocessed the 5' RACE reads, keeping one entry per CDR3 protein, no DNA. This repertoire includes approximately 420,000 distinct CDR3 sequences. A word on this clonotype: Its antigen remains unknown.

It was from whole blood, with no T cell sorting, that total RNA was isolated. J is TRBJ2-3 and V is TRBV5-1. This TCR came from a human donor with ulcerative colitis or Crohn's disease, or a healthy co-twin of an affected twin (not recorded which). The sequencing input was blood. The CDR3 protein is CASKLRGSTDTQYF.